This TCR beta chain was captured in a study of PD-L1 blockade in urothelial cancer. The wider study: It was around 2014 that patients started atezolizumab at 1,200 mg intravenously every 3 weeks.

The protocol was immunoSEQ multiplex PCR, while the TCRdb copy is restricted to in-frame clones and leaves out a portion. The sample includes 70,000 or so clones, 85% to 90% seen only once; the top ten take 3% to 4%. Germline V lookup: CDR1 MNHNY, CDR2 SVGAGI (reference sequence). J was trimmed by 8 bases and V by 8 bases; bases with no gene match: 13. The CDR3 covers 15 residues. This clone came up once. V and J are TRBV6-6 and TRBJ1-4; 8 nucleotides align to TRBD1. This clonotype was obtained from a man in his fifties or sixties with urothelial cancer. The material was PBMCs, obtained around atezolizumab (anti-PD-L1) treatment. CDR3 sequence reads: CASLDSRGLGEKLFF. Written as DNA, the CDR3 is TGTGCCAGCCTCGACTCCAGGGGGCTAGGAGAAAAACTGTTTTTT.